Shown below are 16 T cell receptor beta chains from a single sample sequenced in a study of metastatic and nonmetastatic thyroid tumors. Patients were all untreated before their thyroid surgery. TCRdb reprocessed the PCR reads using MiXCR. The sample consists of some 14,000 clones, less than 25% of them appearing once. Sequencing was performed on blood. Receptors were obtained from a female donor with papillary thyroid cancer or a benign thyroid nodule (not recorded which). Some clones in this sample may be carry-over from other donors' samples.

The chain employs TRBV6-2 or TRBV6-3 and TRBJ1-1; D unresolved. The germline V gene encodes CDR1 MNHEY and CDR2 SVGEGT. The CDR3 covers 13 residues. V was pared by 6 bases and J by 2 bases, with 10 bases between. This CDR3 reads CASSPEYNTEAFF. In DNA form, the CDR3 reads TGTGCCAGCAGCCCAGAATATAACACTGAAGCTTTCTTT.

This clone occurred many times. This clone may be a read error of a much larger clone one base away. The V call is TRBV27, the J call TRBJ2-1; D possibly uses TRBD1 or TRBD2 (5 bases each). CDR1 MNHEY and CDR2 SMNVEV come from the germline V gene (reference sequence). CDR3 length: 15 amino acids. CDR3 loop: CASSPRQNRRDEQSF. The CDR3 coding sequence is TGTGCCAGCAGTCCGCGACAGAACCGTCGGGATGAGCAGTCCTTC.

Ten or more counts support this clone. The rearrangement joins TRBV24-1 to TRBJ2-1, with 8 bases aligning to TRBD1. Losses at the gene ends were 5 bases for V and 7 bases for J; bases not matched to a gene: 12. This CDR3 spans 16 amino acids. The germline CDR1 and CDR2 sequences are KGHDR and SFDVKD. The DNA of the CDR3 is TGTGCCACCAGTGGGCGCGGGACAGGTTCTGGGAATGAGCAGTTCTTC. As protein: CATSGRGTGSGNEQFF.

By frequency in the sample, this clone is medium-sized. This chain uses TRBV15 with TRBJ1-2; D remains ambiguous. The V gene's germline CDR1 is LNHNV and CDR2 YYDKDF (reference sequence). CDR3 length: 16 amino acids. Deletions cut 3 bases from V and 8 bases from J, with 22 bases between. The CDR3 protein is CATSRASGPSAGGYTF. CDR3 DNA: TGTGCCACCAGCAGGGCGTCAGGCCCCTCAGCGGGCGGCTACACCTTC.

This clone is labeled medium-sized. The chain has TRBV7-2 and TRBJ2-1, with a tentative D call TRBD2 (6 bases). The CDR3 totals 12 residues. Looked up from germline, CDR1 is SGHTA and CDR2 is FQGNSA. Trimming removed 7 bases from V and 10 bases from J, with 14 bases in between. This CDR3 is CASKLMAGEQFF. The CDR3 bases are TGTGCCAGCAAACTCATGGCGGGAGAGCAGTTCTTC.

This clone was found a few times. The V gene is TRBV12-3 or TRBV12-4, the J gene TRBJ2-1; possibly TRBD2 for D (5 bases). Trimming cost V 8 bases and J 10 bases, with 24 bases left between them. The CDR3 extends over 15 amino acids. The CDR3 bases are TGTGCCAGCGATCCCACCTGCGGGCGGCCGGAGGAGCAGTTCTTC. Its protein is CASDPTCGRPEEQFF.

This clone was recorded many times. This sequence joins TRBV5-1 and TRBJ1-4, with TRBD1 matching 11 bases. Germline values: CDR1 SGHRS, CDR2 YFSETQ. The CDR3 is made up of 18 amino acids. Trimming cost V 4 bases and J 8 bases; bases outside gene matches: 16. In nucleotides, the CDR3 is TGCGCCAGCAGCGAGGACAGGGGGCGGCGAGGGAGCGGCGAAAAACTGTTTTTT. Translated, it gives CASSEDRGRRGSGEKLFF.

The chain uses TRBV7-2 and TRBJ1-5; TRBD1 agrees at 9 bases. Trimming removed 1 base from V and 1 base from J; junction bases left unmatched: 2. CDR3 length: 16 residues. Germline CDR1 reads SGHTA; CDR2 reads FQGNSA. Here the CDR3 DNA reads TGTGCCAGCAGCTTAGGAGGACAGGGGAGCAATCAGCCCCAGCATTTT. This gives the protein CASSLGGQGSNQPQHF.

In its sample, this clone was seen a few times. This rearrangement joins TRBV6-2 or TRBV6-3 to TRBJ2-7; D possibly corresponds to TRBD2 (6 bases). This CDR3 has 12 residues. With 6 bases removed from V and 6 bases from J, the gap between germline ends came to 12 bases. Germline V gives CDR1 MNHEY, CDR2 SVGEGT. The CDR3 sequence is CASRDLAIEQYF. The CDR3 nucleotides are TGTGCCAGCAGGGACCTAGCGATCGAGCAGTACTTC.

The rearrangement joins TRBV13 to TRBJ1-1, with 10 bases lining up with TRBD1. The germline V gene has CDR1 PRHDT and CDR2 FYEKMQ (reference sequence). V was pared by 5 bases and J by 5 bases, with 20 bases of the junction left unmatched. CDR3 length: 19 residues. For the CDR3, the DNA is TGTGCCAGCAGCATTGATTGGGAGCAGGACAGGGGGTGGAAAACTGAAGCTTTCTTT. Translation gives CASSIDWEQDRGWKTEAFF.

By its share, this clone is medium-sized. The chain uses TRBV27 and TRBJ2-3; D is possibly TRBD1 or TRBD2 (5 bases each). The germline V gene has CDR1 MNHEY and CDR2 SMNVEV (reference sequence). V was trimmed by 5 bases and J by 0 bases, leaving 21 bases between them. The CDR3 extends over 18 amino acids. CDR3 loop: CASSTGTVPWASTDTQYF. The DNA for the CDR3 is TGTGCCAGCAGTACCGGGACGGTCCCATGGGCTAGCACAGATACGCAGTATTTT.

The rearrangement links TRBV13 to TRBJ1-1, with 9 bases fitting TRBD1. CDR1 PRHDT and CDR2 FYEKMQ come from the germline V gene (reference sequence). The CDR3 consists of 19 residues. J gave up 1 base and V 5 bases, and 17 bases lay outside the gene matches. The DNA for the CDR3 is TGTGCCAGCAGCCTTGATTGTGAGCAGGACAGGGGTTGGAACACTGAAGCTTTCTTT. Its translation is CASSLDCEQDRGWNTEAFF.

This clone was found many times. The V call is TRBV4-2, the J call TRBJ2-2; perhaps TRBD2 as D (6 bases). CDR1 LGHNA and CDR2 YNFKEQ come from the germline V gene. Trimming removed 4 bases at V and 1 base at J, with 13 bases between. CDR3 length equals 16 residues. CDR3: CASSPLEGGNTGELFF. CDR3 coding DNA: TGTGCCAGCAGCCCCCTGGAGGGAGGGAACACCGGGGAGCTGTTTTTT.

In this sample, this clone turned up many times. Because it lacks the conserved phenylalanine or tryptophan at the end, this CDR3 is likely a read error. The DNA is omitted, as the CDR3 cannot be located on it reliably, and the CDR3 follows TCRdb's listing. The chain combines TRBV20-1 with TRBJ2-4; the table's D gene call, TRBD2, was not cross checked with the DNA. Germline loops: CDR1 DFQATT, CDR2 SNEGSKA (reference sequence). Both ends counted, the CDR3 spans 11 residues. The CDR3 loop is CSARGDSGARL.

The rearrangement uses TRBV6-1 and TRBJ1-5, with a possible D match to TRBD1 (5 bases). The V end lost 5 bases, the J end lost 4 bases, and 18 bases lay between the germline ends. CDR1 is MNHNS, CDR2 SASEGT, per germline. This CDR3 is built from 16 residues. The CDR3 region has the DNA TGTGCCAGCAGTCTTCGGGGACCTCAGGCGAATCAGCCCCAGCATTTT. The encoded protein is CASSLRGPQANQPQHF.

The chain links TRBV2 to TRBJ2-2; unclear D gene. The CDR3 loop spans 13 amino acids. CDR1 is SNHLY and CDR2 is FYNNEI in the germline V gene. Trimming stripped 7 bases from V and 6 bases from J, with 12 bases between. CDR3 DNA: TGTGCCAGCAACCCCCTACGTGCCGGGGAGCTGTTTTTT. Translating gives CASNPLRAGELFF.